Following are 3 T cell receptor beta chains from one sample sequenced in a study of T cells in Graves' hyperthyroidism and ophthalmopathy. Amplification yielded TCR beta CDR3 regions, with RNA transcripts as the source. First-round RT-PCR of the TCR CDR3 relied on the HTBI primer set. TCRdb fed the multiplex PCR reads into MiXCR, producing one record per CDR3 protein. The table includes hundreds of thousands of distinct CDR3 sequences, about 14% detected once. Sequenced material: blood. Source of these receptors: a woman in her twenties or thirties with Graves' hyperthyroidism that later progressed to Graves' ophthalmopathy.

CDR3 coding DNA: TGTGCCAGTAGTATGGGACTAGTAATGGGCGACACCGGGGAGCTGTTTTTT. The encoded protein is CASSMGLVMGDTGELFF. This chain uses TRBV19 with TRBJ2-2; 8 positions match TRBD2. The germline CDR1 and CDR2 sequences are LNHDA and SQIVND (reference sequence). Germline trimming cut 3 bases from V and 3 bases from J; bases unmatched to any gene: 9. CDR3 length: 17 amino acids.

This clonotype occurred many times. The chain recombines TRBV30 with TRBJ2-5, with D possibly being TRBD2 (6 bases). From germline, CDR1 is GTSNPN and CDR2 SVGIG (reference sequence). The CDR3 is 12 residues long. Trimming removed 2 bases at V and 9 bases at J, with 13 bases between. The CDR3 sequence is CAWSLTGLSQYF. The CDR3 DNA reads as TGTGCCTGGAGTCTGACGGGACTTTCCCAGTACTTC.

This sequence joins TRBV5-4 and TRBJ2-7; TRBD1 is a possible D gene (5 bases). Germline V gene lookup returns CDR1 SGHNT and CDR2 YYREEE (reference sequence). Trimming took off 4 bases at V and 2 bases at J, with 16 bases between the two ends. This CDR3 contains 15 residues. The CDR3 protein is CASSQGQGFAYEQYF. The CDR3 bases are TGTGCCAGCAGCCAGGGTCAGGGTTTTGCCTACGAGCAGTACTTC.